This paragraph reports one TCR beta chain. Its antigen is unknown. The ends were cut back, 7 bases at V and 2 bases at J, with 15 bases in the middle. The germline gives CDR1 LNHDA, CDR2 SQIVND (reference sequence). The CDR3 has 15 residues. The record originates from a study of cytomegalovirus exposure and HLA in healthy donors. Findings of the study overall: Reports credit the classifier with highly specific, highly sensitive diagnosis of cytomegalovirus status. TRBV6-2, TRBV6-3 and some other V segments were unresolvable in 87-base-pair reads.

60 Vbeta and 13 Jbeta primers were used in PCR. Sequencing used immunoSEQ multiplex PCR; TCRdb keeps in-frame clones, though not all of them. The sample's table shows 53,000 or so clones. When sampled, the donors appeared nominally healthy, though they likely had unrecorded immune exposures. Source material: PBMCs. J is TRBJ1-5 and V is TRBV19, with D maybe TRBD1 (5 bases). The receptor was derived from a man aged 18 to 29 in good health and CMV-seropositive. CDR3 region: CASTDWGEGNQPQHF. The CDR3 DNA follows: TGTGCCAGTACGGATTGGGGGGAGGGCAATCAGCCCCAGCATTTT.